This T cell receptor (beta chain) was identified during a study of T cells in Graves' hyperthyroidism and ophthalmopathy. V lost 9 bases, J lost 7 bases, and 19 bases lay in between. The CDR3 contains 15 residues. Germline V gives CDR1 LNHDA, CDR2 SQIVND (reference sequence). Participants, patients aged 18 to 65, had newly diagnosed hyperthyroidism with a duration under 2 months. RNA transcripts yielded amplified TCR beta CDR3 regions. TCR CDR3 regions were first amplified by RT-PCR with HTBI primers. One entry per CDR3 protein, called by TCRdb with MiXCR from the multiplex PCR reads. The sample contains over 700,000 distinct CDR3 sequences, roughly 40% of which appear only once.

The receptor comes from a man between 18 and 35 years old with Graves' hyperthyroidism. This sequence joins TRBV19 and TRBJ1-6; D gene uncertain. Sequencing was carried out using blood. CDR3 DNA: TGTGCCAGCAGTTTATCCGGGGTCGCGAATTCACCCCTCCACTTT. Protein product: CASSLSGVANSPLHF. Based on the CDR3 plus reference TRBV19 and TRBJ1-6, the full variable domain is DGGITQSPKYLFRKEGQNVTLSCEQNLNHDAMYWYRQDPGQGLRLIYYSQIVNDFQKGDIAEGYSVSREKKESFPLTVTSAQKNPTAFYLCASSLSGVANSPLHFGNGTRLTVT.